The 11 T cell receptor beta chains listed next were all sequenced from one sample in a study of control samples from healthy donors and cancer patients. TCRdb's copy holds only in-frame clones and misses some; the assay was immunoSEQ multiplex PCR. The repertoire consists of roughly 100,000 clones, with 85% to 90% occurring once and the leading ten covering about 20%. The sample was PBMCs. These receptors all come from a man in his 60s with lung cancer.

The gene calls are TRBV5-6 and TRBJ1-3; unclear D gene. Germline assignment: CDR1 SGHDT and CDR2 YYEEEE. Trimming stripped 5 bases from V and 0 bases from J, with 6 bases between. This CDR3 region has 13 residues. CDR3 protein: CASRIYSGNTIYF. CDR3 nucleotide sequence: TGTGCCAGCAGGATATACTCTGGAAACACCATATATTTT.

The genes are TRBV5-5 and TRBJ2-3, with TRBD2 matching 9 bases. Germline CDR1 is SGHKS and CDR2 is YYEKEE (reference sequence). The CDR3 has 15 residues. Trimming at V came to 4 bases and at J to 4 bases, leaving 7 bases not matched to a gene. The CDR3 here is CASSPSGATPDTQYF. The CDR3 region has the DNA TGTGCCAGCAGCCCTAGCGGGGCAACCCCAGATACGCAGTATTTT.

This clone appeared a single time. CDR3: CASSMGQGFVEQYV. The DNA of the CDR3 is TGTGCCAGCAGCATGGGACAGGGGTTCGTCGAGCAGTACGTC. The rearrangement links TRBV5-4 to TRBJ2-7, with TRBD1 matching over 10 bases. The CDR3 spans 14 residues. Germline CDR1 is SGHNT and CDR2 is YYREEE (reference sequence). V lost 4 bases to trimming and J lost 6 bases; unmatched junction nucleotides: 7.

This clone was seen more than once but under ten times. The CDR3 loop is CASSLHQDDGYTF. CDR3 sequence (DNA): TGCGCCAGCAGCTTACACCAGGACGATGGCTACACCTTC. V is TRBV5-1 and J is TRBJ1-2; D is undetermined. Per germline, CDR1 SGHRS and CDR2 YFSETQ. The ends were cut back, 2 bases at V and 6 bases at J, with 11 bases in the middle. The CDR3 is 13 amino acids.

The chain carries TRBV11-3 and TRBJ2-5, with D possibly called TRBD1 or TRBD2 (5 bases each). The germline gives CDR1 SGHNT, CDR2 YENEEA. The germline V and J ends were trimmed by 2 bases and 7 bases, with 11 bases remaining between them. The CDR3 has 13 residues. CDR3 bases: TGTGCCAGCAGCTTACCGGGAACAGGGACCCAGTACTTC. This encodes CASSLPGTGTQYF.

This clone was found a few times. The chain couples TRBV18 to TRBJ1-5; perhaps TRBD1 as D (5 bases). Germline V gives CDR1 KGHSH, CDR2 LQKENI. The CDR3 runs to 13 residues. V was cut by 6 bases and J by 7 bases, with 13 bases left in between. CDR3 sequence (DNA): TGTGCCAGCTCCACCGGAGGGGAACAGCCCCAGCATTTT. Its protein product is CASSTGGEQPQHF.

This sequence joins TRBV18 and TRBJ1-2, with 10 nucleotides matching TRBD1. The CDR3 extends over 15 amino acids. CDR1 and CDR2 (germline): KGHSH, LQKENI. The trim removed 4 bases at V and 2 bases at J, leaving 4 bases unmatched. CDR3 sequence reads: CASSRTGQGNYGYTF. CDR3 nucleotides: TGTGCCAGCTCACGGACGGGACAGGGGAACTATGGCTACACCTTC.

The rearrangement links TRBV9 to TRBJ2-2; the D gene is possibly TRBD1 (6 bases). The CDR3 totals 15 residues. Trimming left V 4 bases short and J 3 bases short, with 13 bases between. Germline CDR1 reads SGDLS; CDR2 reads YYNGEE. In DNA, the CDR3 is TGTGCCAGCAGCCTGCGACAGGTTGACACCGGGGAGCTGTTTTTT. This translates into CASSLRQVDTGELFF. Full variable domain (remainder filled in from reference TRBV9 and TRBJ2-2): DSGVTQTPKHLITATGQRVTLRCSPRSGDLSVYWYQQSLDQGLQFLIQYYNGEERAKGNILERFSAQQFPDLHSELNLSSLELGDSALYFCASSLRQVDTGELFFGEGSRLTVL.

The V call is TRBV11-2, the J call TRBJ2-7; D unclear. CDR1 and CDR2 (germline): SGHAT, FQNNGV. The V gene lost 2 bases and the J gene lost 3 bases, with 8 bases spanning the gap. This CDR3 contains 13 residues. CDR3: CASSLTLFYEQYF. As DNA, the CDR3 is TGTGCCAGCAGCTTAACTCTTTTCTACGAGCAGTACTTC.

The CDR3 sequence is CATNTGGEETQYF. Written as DNA, the CDR3 is TGTGCCACCAATACAGGGGGTGAGGAGACCCAGTACTTC. The genes are TRBV24-1 and TRBJ2-5, with 8 nucleotides matching TRBD1. J gave up 5 bases and V 8 bases, and 6 bases lay outside the gene matches. The CDR3 covers 13 residues. Germline loops: CDR1 KGHDR, CDR2 SFDVKD.

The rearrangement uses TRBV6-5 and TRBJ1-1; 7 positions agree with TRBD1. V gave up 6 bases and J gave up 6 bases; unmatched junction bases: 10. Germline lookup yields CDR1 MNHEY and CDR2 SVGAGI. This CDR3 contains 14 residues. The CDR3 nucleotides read TGTGCCAGCAGAATAGGACAGGTGATCGCTGAAGCTTTCTTT. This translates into CASRIGQVIAEAFF.